One sample yielded the 27 T cell receptor beta chains listed below, sequenced in a study of blood T cell repertoires in COVID-19. The table came from immunoSEQ multiplex PCR; TCRdb's copy has only in-frame clones and leaves some out. The sample has over 250,000 clones, approximately 90% seen once. Sequencing input: PBMCs or T cells enriched from blood (not recorded which). The receptors here all came from a woman between 55 and 75 years old in a cohort exposed to, infected with or recovered from COVID-19 (not recorded which).

The chain recombines TRBV28 with TRBJ2-7; 9 bases are shared with TRBD2. V trimming: 6 bases; J trimming: 0 bases; junction bases outside the gene matches: 6. The CDR3 extends over 15 amino acids. The V gene's germline CDR1 is MDHEN and CDR2 SYDVKM. CDR3 residues: CASSFLAGVSYEQYF. DNA for the CDR3: TGTGCCAGCAGCTTCTTAGCGGGAGTCTCCTACGAGCAGTACTTC.

This rearrangement joins TRBV9 to TRBJ1-1; 7 bases are a match to TRBD1. From germline, CDR1 is SGDLS and CDR2 YYNGEE. The CDR3 is made up of 14 amino acids. With V trimmed by 0 bases and J by 4 bases, 3 bases remained unmatched. For the CDR3, the DNA is TGTGCCAGCAGCGTAGAGGGGGACAGCACTGAAGCTTTCTTT. Translation: CASSVEGDSTEAFF. The variable domain in full, with the rest retrieved from reference TRBV9 and TRBJ1-1, is DSGVTQTPKHLITATGQRVTLRCSPRSGDLSVYWYQQSLDQGLQFLIQYYNGEERAKGNILERFSAQQFPDLHSELNLSSLELGDSALYFCASSVEGDSTEAFFGQGTRLTVV.

The rearrangement uses TRBV2 and TRBJ1-2, with 7 bases fitting TRBD1. This CDR3 has 13 amino acids. Germline values: CDR1 SNHLY, CDR2 FYNNEI. After removal of 5 bases from V and 9 bases from J, the junction contained 9 bases not matched to a gene. This CDR3 is CASSRDSLGRYTF. The CDR3 DNA reads TGTGCCAGCAGTAGGGACAGTCTAGGGCGCTACACCTTC.

The chain employs TRBV5-1 and TRBJ2-3; TRBD1 might be the D (6 bases). CDR3 length: 14 residues. Trimming removed 4 bases from V and 1 base from J, with 10 bases in between. Germline assignment: CDR1 SGHRS and CDR2 YFSETQ. The CDR3 bases are TGCGCCAGCAGCACGACAGGAGGCACAGATACGCAGTATTTT. Translation: CASSTTGGTDTQYF.

The chain employs TRBV7-3 and TRBJ2-2; TRBD2 matches 10 bases. The V gene end was trimmed by 4 bases and the J gene end by 6 bases; junction bases not matched to a gene: 2. From germline, CDR1 is SGHTA and CDR2 FQGTGA. The CDR3 covers 14 residues. CDR3 residues: CASSSGTSAGELFF. The DNA of the CDR3 is TGTGCCAGCAGCTCCGGGACTAGCGCCGGGGAGCTGTTTTTT.

This chain connects TRBV3-1 (or the pseudogene TRBV3-2) to TRBJ2-1; 7 bases are shared with TRBD1. The length of the CDR3 is 14 residues. Germline-derived CDR1 and CDR2 are LGHDT and YNNKEL (reference sequence). Trimming removed 8 bases from V and 3 bases from J; junction bases left unmatched: 7. The CDR3 region has the DNA TGTGCCAGCCGACAGGGCCTTATCTACAATGAGCAGTTCTTC. Translating gives CASRQGLIYNEQFF.

This clone was observed a handful of times. The rearrangement joins TRBV19 to TRBJ1-1; 7 bases map to TRBD1. The CDR3 contains 15 residues. The germline V gene has CDR1 LNHDA and CDR2 SQIVND (reference sequence). V shed 6 bases and J 4 bases; nucleotides not matched to a gene: 11. Here the CDR3 reads CASSDSGGLGTEAFF. For the CDR3, the DNA is TGTGCCAGTAGCGACTCAGGGGGTCTGGGCACTGAAGCTTTCTTT.

This clone was counted once. V gene TRBV7-2 combines with J gene TRBJ2-5; 10 bases line up with TRBD2. The germline V gene has CDR1 SGHTA and CDR2 FQGNSA. Trimming took 2 bases from V and 7 from J; bases not matched to a gene: 7. This CDR3 spans 15 amino acids. The DNA for the CDR3 is TGTGCCAGCAGCTTAACTAGCGGGGCCTATGGGACCCAGTACTTC. Translation: CASSLTSGAYGTQYF. Full variable domain (remainder filled in from reference TRBV7-2 and TRBJ2-5): GAGVSQSPSNKVTEKGKDVELRCDPISGHTALYWYRQSLGQGLEFLIYFQGNSAPDKSGLPSDRFSAERTGGSVSTLTIQRTQQEDSAVYLCASSLTSGAYGTQYFGPGTRLLVL.

The V call is TRBV5-1, the J call TRBJ2-7; TRBD2 matches at 8 bases. The CDR3 has 17 amino acids. V lost 0 bases, J lost 0 bases, and 8 bases stayed unmatched. Germline lookup yields CDR1 SGHRS and CDR2 YFSETQ. CDR3 region: CASSLAPSGSSSYEQYF. The CDR3 DNA reads TGCGCCAGCAGCTTGGCCCCTAGCGGGTCTAGCTCCTACGAGCAGTACTTC.

The V gene is TRBV15, the J gene TRBJ2-7, with 12 nucleotides matching TRBD2. CDR1 and CDR2 from the germline V gene are LNHNV and YYDKDF (reference sequence). The CDR3 length is 16 residues. The J segment lost 2 bases and the V segment lost 1 base, leaving 3 bases of the junction unmatched. The CDR3 region has the DNA TGTGCCACCAGCAGAGGTCGGACTAGCGGGGCCTACGAGCAGTACTTC. This codes for CATSRGRTSGAYEQYF.

This rearrangement joins TRBV7-9 to TRBJ1-2, with 7 bases identical to TRBD1. Germline V gene lookup returns CDR1 SEHNR and CDR2 FQNEAQ (reference sequence). Losses at the gene ends were 5 bases for V and 5 bases for J; bases not matched to a gene: 14. CDR3 length: 16 amino acids. The CDR3 protein is CASSAGQSFLSYGYTF. DNA for the CDR3: TGTGCCAGCAGCGCGGGACAGAGCTTCTTAAGTTATGGCTACACCTTC.

This chain uses TRBV30 with TRBJ2-3, with D perhaps matching TRBD2 (5 bases). The CDR3 sequence is 13 residues long. The ends were cut back, 0 bases at V and 3 bases at J, with 7 bases in the middle. Germline V gene lookup returns CDR1 GTSNPN and CDR2 SVGIG (reference sequence). CDR3 DNA: TGTGCCTGGAGTGTACGAGGGACAGATACGCAGTATTTT. This translates into CAWSVRGTDTQYF. The full variable domain, with the rest looked up from reference TRBV30 and TRBJ2-3, is SQTIHQWPATLVQPVGSPLSLECTVEGTSNPNLYWYRQAAGRGLQLLFYSVGIGQISSEVPQNLSASRPQDRQFILSSKKLLLSDSGFYLCAWSVRGTDTQYFGPGTRLTVL.

The rearrangement uses TRBV6-5 and TRBJ2-7; no definite D call. Germline V gives CDR1 MNHEY, CDR2 SVGAGI. Trimming removed 2 bases from V and 0 bases from J, with 8 bases in between. The CDR3 consists of 14 residues. The CDR3 DNA follows: TGTGCCAGCAGTTACCGTGGCAACTCCTACGAGCAGTACTTC. Amino acid sequence: CASSYRGNSYEQYF.

This chain joins TRBV5-1 and TRBJ2-7, with 9 bases lining up with TRBD2. CDR3 length equals 14 residues. V lost 7 bases to trimming and J lost 7 bases; unmatched junction nucleotides: 12. Germline V lookup: CDR1 SGHRS, CDR2 YFSETQ. Here the CDR3 reads CASVLIAGAGEQYF. For the CDR3, the DNA is TGCGCCAGCGTCTTAATAGCGGGAGCTGGTGAGCAGTACTTC.

The V and J genes are TRBV28 and TRBJ1-3, with TRBD1 matching 9 bases. CDR1 and CDR2 (germline): MDHEN, SYDVKM. The junction had 5 bases not matched to a gene; V was cut back by 6 bases and J by 5 bases. The CDR3 extends over 14 amino acids. For the CDR3, the DNA is TGTGCCAGCAGGGTACAGGGGGCAAGAAACACCATATATTTT. Translated: CASRVQGARNTIYF. Combining the CDR3 with reference TRBV28 and TRBJ1-3 gives the whole variable domain DVKVTQSSRYLVKRTGEKVFLECVQDMDHENMFWYRQDPGLGLRLIYFSYDVKMKEKGDIPEGYSVSREKKERFSLILESASTNQTSMYLCASRVQGARNTIYFGEGSWLTVV.

The chain employs TRBV28 and TRBJ2-1; 7 bases line up with TRBD2. This CDR3 contains 14 residues. The germline V gene encodes CDR1 MDHEN and CDR2 SYDVKM. The V segment lost 7 bases and the J segment 7 bases; nucleotides outside the gene matches: 10. CDR3 protein: CASTVGGNENEQFF. The CDR3 region has the DNA TGTGCCAGCACCGTGGGAGGGAATGAGAATGAGCAGTTCTTC.

The genes are TRBV5-1 and TRBJ2-3; D unclear. Trimming removed 1 base from V and 2 bases from J, with 8 bases in between. The germline gives CDR1 SGHRS, CDR2 YFSETQ. The CDR3 has 14 amino acids. DNA of the CDR3: TGCGCCAGCAGCTTGACTACCCTCACAGATACGCAGTATTTT. It encodes CASSLTTLTDTQYF.

The rearrangement links TRBV2 to TRBJ1-1, with a tentative D call TRBD1 (5 bases). The CDR3 contains 14 residues. Trimming pared 5 bases from V and 1 base from J, leaving 11 bases between. Germline CDR1 and CDR2: SNHLY and FYNNEI. The CDR3 spells CASSPTVSNTEAFF. In DNA form, the CDR3 reads TGTGCCAGCAGTCCGACAGTCTCGAACACTGAAGCTTTCTTT.

This sequence joins TRBV5-4 and TRBJ2-2, with D possibly being TRBD1 (6 bases). Germline CDR1 and CDR2: SGHNT and YYREEE (reference sequence). V lost 2 bases and J 7 bases, leaving 15 bases between the germline ends. There are 15 residues in the CDR3. Here the CDR3 reads CASSFSSQGFGELFF. DNA for the CDR3: TGTGCCAGCAGCTTCTCCTCACAGGGATTCGGGGAGCTGTTTTTT.

As regards this clone: At one end, the junction sequence differs from germline, possibly due to a read error. The rearrangement uses TRBV7-7 and TRBJ2-5; 7 nucleotides line up with TRBD1. CDR1 and CDR2 from the germline V gene are SSHAT and FNYEAQ (reference sequence). This CDR3 comprises 14 residues. Here the CDR3 DNA reads TGTGCTAGCAGCCAGACAGGGTACCAAGAGACCCAGTACTTC. Translating it yields CASSQTGYQETQYF.

This chain links TRBV15 with TRBJ2-1; 11 positions match TRBD2. J lost 3 bases, V lost 3 bases, and 7 bases had no gene match. CDR1 and CDR2 (germline): LNHNV, YYDKDF (reference sequence). The CDR3 loop spans 17 amino acids. The CDR3 loop reads CATSSGRGLAGYNEQFF. Here the CDR3 DNA reads TGTGCCACCAGCAGTGGACGCGGACTAGCGGGCTACAATGAGCAGTTCTTC.

This chain links TRBV4-1 with TRBJ2-7; D not resolved. Germline CDR1 is MGHRA and CDR2 is YSYEKL. The V end was cut by 8 bases, the J end by 3 bases, with 20 bases between. The CDR3 is 15 amino acids. CDR3 DNA: TGCGCCAGCGTCCCTACCCCAGGCAGTCTCTACGAGCAGTACTTC. Protein product: CASVPTPGSLYEQYF.

This chain connects TRBV9 to TRBJ1-1; D is uncertain. The CDR3 extends over 13 amino acids. Germline lookup yields CDR1 SGDLS and CDR2 YYNGEE. Trimming removed 5 bases at V and 1 base at J, with 9 bases between. The CDR3 loop reads CASSHTENTEAFF. In DNA form, the CDR3 reads TGTGCCAGCAGTCACACAGAGAACACTGAAGCTTTCTTT.

The chain employs TRBV28 and TRBJ1-5; 9 nucleotides align to TRBD1. CDR1 MDHEN and CDR2 SYDVKM come from the germline V gene. V lost 4 bases to trimming and J lost 8 bases; unmatched junction nucleotides: 9. The length of the CDR3 is 15 residues. The CDR3 region has the DNA TGTGCCAGCAGTTCGGGACAGGGTCCCACGGAGCCCCAGCATTTT. Amino acids: CASSSGQGPTEPQHF.

The chain couples TRBV11-2 to TRBJ1-1; D is perhaps TRBD1 (6 bases). Germline CDR1 is SGHAT and CDR2 is FQNNGV. The germline V and J ends were trimmed by 5 bases and 1 base, with 14 bases remaining between them. This CDR3 comprises 15 residues. The CDR3 sequence: CASSKTGGGNTEAFF. The CDR3 nucleotides read TGTGCCAGCAGCAAGACAGGCGGGGGGAACACTGAAGCTTTCTTT.

This clone was counted a single time. The chain is built from TRBV7-8 and TRBJ2-7; 10 bases are a match to TRBD1. Unmatched junction bases numbered 10, after V lost 5 bases and J lost 3 bases. The CDR3 totals 16 residues. CDR1 SGHVS and CDR2 FQNEAQ come from the germline V gene. The CDR3 is CASSPLTGGARYEQYF. CDR3 nucleotide sequence: TGTGCCAGCAGCCCGTTGACAGGGGGCGCCCGCTACGAGCAGTACTTC.

The rearrangement joins TRBV28 to TRBJ1-2, with 7 bases matching TRBD1. V dropped 4 bases and J dropped 1; count of bases not matched to a gene: 9. The length of the CDR3 is 16 residues. From germline, CDR1 is MDHEN and CDR2 SYDVKM. The CDR3 region has the DNA TGTGCCAGCAGTTCTCCCTCGACAGGGCTTAACTATGGCTACACCTTC. Amino acid sequence: CASSSPSTGLNYGYTF.